The 10 T cell receptor beta chains in this list originate from one sample, sequenced in a study of Graves' ophthalmopathy and Graves' hyperthyroidism. CDR3 regions of TCR beta were amplified from RNA transcripts. RT-PCR in the first round used HTBI primers; a second-round multiplex PCR followed. In TCRdb, the multiplex PCR reads were re-called with MiXCR into one record per CDR3 protein. The top ten hold approximately 7% of the sample, which has about 380,000 distinct CDR3 sequences, 15% seen once. The sequencing sample was made of peripheral blood. These TCRs come from a woman aged 18-29 years with stable Graves' hyperthyroidism.

The V gene is TRBV6-1, the J gene TRBJ2-5; a possible D gene is TRBD2 (7 bases). Germline-derived CDR1 and CDR2 are MNHNS and SASEGT. V dropped 4 bases and J dropped 5 bases, with 14 bases sitting between them. The CDR3 extends over 14 amino acids. As DNA, the CDR3 is TGTGCCAGCAGTGCTGGGGGGGCAGAGGAGACCCAGTACTTC. Translation gives CASSAGGAEETQYF.

This clonotype was observed many times. The V gene is TRBV6-1, the J gene TRBJ2-2, with D maybe TRBD1 (5 bases). Trimming cost V 1 base and J 0 bases, with 6 bases left between them. Germline CDR1 is MNHNS and CDR2 is SASEGT. This CDR3 has 15 amino acids. The CDR3 nucleotides read TGTGCCAGCAGTGAAGGGGGCGCGAACACCGGGGAGCTGTTTTTT. It translates to CASSEGGANTGELFF.

The chain recombines TRBV10-2 with TRBJ2-2; 9 bases are a match to TRBD2. The junction had 4 bases not matched to a gene; V was cut back by 0 bases and J by 5 bases. This CDR3 contains 16 residues. CDR1 WSHSY and CDR2 SAAADI come from the germline V gene. The CDR3 nucleotides are TGCGCCAGCAGTGAGTCGACAGCGGGGGGTACCGGGGAGCTGTTTTTT. Translation: CASSESTAGGTGELFF.

This clonotype was found many times. V and J are TRBV20-1 and TRBJ1-3, with D unclear. The CDR3 length is 12 residues. Trimming left V 5 bases short and J 1 base short, with 6 bases between. The germline V gene has CDR1 DFQATT and CDR2 SNEGSKA (reference sequence). Here the CDR3 DNA reads TGCAGTGCTTTAGTATCTGGAAACACCATATATTTT. Protein product: CSALVSGNTIYF.

About this clonotype: The junction shows a germline mismatch at one end, possibly a read error. The chain couples TRBV3-1 to TRBJ1-1; tentative D call: TRBD1 (6 bases). The CDR3 is made up of 16 amino acids. Germline V gives CDR1 LGHDT, CDR2 YNNKEL (reference sequence). For the CDR3, the DNA is TGTGCCAGCAGCGAAGAATACGCCAGGGGGAACACTGAAGCTTTCTTT. Translated: CASSEEYARGNTEAFF.

This clonotype was detected ten times or more. The chain links TRBV2 to TRBJ1-1; TRBD1 agrees at 7 bases. The CDR3 loop spans 12 amino acids. V trimming: 1 base; J trimming: 9 bases; junction bases outside the gene matches: 2. The V gene's germline CDR1 is SNHLY and CDR2 FYNNEI. In DNA, the CDR3 is TGTGCCAGCAGTGAAGGGGACAGTAAAGCTTTCTTT. This gives the protein CASSEGDSKAFF.

At least ten counts were recorded for this clonotype. The CDR3 loop reads CASSVPGGQETQYF. The CDR3 DNA reads TGTGCCAGCAGTGTGCCGGGGGGCCAAGAGACCCAGTACTTC. The chain joins TRBV6-1 to TRBJ2-5, with 7 positions matching TRBD2. J lost 1 base, V lost 4 bases, and 3 bases had no gene match. The germline V gene has CDR1 MNHNS and CDR2 SASEGT. CDR3 size: 14 residues.

This clonotype was seen ten or more times. The V gene is TRBV20-1, the J gene TRBJ1-1; a weak D match, TRBD1 (5 bases). From germline, CDR1 is DFQATT and CDR2 SNEGSKA (reference sequence). The CDR3 sequence is 12 residues long. Trimming pared 5 bases from V and 7 bases from J, leaving 14 bases between. CDR3 sequence reads: CSAFGGPGEAFF. CDR3 coding DNA: TGCAGTGCTTTCGGGGGTCCCGGTGAAGCTTTCTTT.

This clonotype came up many times. The rearrangement joins TRBV6-1 to TRBJ2-5; 8 bases line up with TRBD1. The CDR3 covers 14 residues. J was trimmed by 3 bases and V by 6 bases; bases with no gene match: 6. In germline, CDR1 is MNHNS, CDR2 SASEGT. CDR3 protein: CASRLQGAEETQYF. The CDR3, as DNA: TGTGCCAGCAGACTTCAGGGGGCAGAAGAGACCCAGTACTTC.

The chain uses TRBV19 and TRBJ2-7; D is perhaps TRBD1 or TRBD2 (6 bases each). V shed 0 bases and J shed 6 bases, with 12 bases lying between them. The CDR3 covers 14 residues. Germline lookup yields CDR1 LNHDA and CDR2 SQIVND (reference sequence). The CDR3 nucleotides are TGTGCCAGTAGTATAGAGTGGGGGGCTCCCGAGCAGTACTTC. Encoded protein: CASSIEWGAPEQYF.